The rows below give T cell receptor beta chains drawn from one sample of a study of shared clonotypes between healthy human individuals. TCRdb's copy holds only in-frame clones and misses some; the assay was immunoSEQ multiplex PCR. The repertoire holds approximately 980,000 clones, around 80% seen once, with approximately 1.5% in the top ten. The specimen was memory CD4+ T cells sorted from blood. The receptors were sampled from a man younger than 35 in good health. Both conserved end residues are part of each CDR3. A D gene is named only where the DNA matches it firmly. Some rows mark clone size as missing; the rest say once, few, many or name a class of expanded clone.

J gene	clone size	CDR3 length	V gene	D gene	CDR3 DNA	CDR3 protein
TRBJ1-1	few	12	TRBV28	NA	TGTGCCAGCAGGACCGGGACCCTGAAAGCTTTCTTT	CASRTGTLKAFF
TRBJ1-4	NA	13	TRBV4-2	NA	TGTGCCAGCAGGGGGAAAAATAATGAAAAACTGTTTTTT	CASRGKNNEKLFF
TRBJ1-2	NA	12	TRBV5-6	NA	TGTGCCAGCAGCCGAGTCTCGGATGGCTACACCTTC	CASSRVSDGYTF
TRBJ2-7	NA	12	TRBV2	NA	TGTGCCAGTAACAGGGATGACTACGAGCAGTACTTC	CASNRDDYEQYF
TRBJ2-7	NA	13	TRBV7-8	NA	TGTGCCAGCAGCCTTCCTCCCGGGTATGAGCAGTACTTC	CASSLPPGYEQYF
TRBJ2-3	once	16	TRBV9	NA	TGTGCCAGCAGCCCGTTACAAGGGGGGCTAAGGAATACGCAGTATTTT	CASSPLQGGLRNTQYF
TRBJ2-1	NA	11	TRBV2	NA	TGTGCCAGCAGGGAATTAAATGAGCAGTTCTTC	CASRELNEQFF
TRBJ2-1	NA	15	TRBV10-2	TRBD1	TGCGCCAGCAGTGAGCCGGGACAGGGGGCCTGGGAGCAGTTCTTC	CASSEPGQGAWEQFF
TRBJ2-7	NA	13	TRBV19	NA	TGTGCCAGTAGTATCGCCCACAGCTACGAGCAGTACTTC	CASSIAHSYEQYF
TRBJ1-2	NA	17	TRBV28	NA	TGTGCCAGCAGTTCCATGATGGACAGACTCAATCCCTATGGCTACACCTTC	CASSSMMDRLNPYGYTF
TRBJ2-6	NA	13	TRBV6-6	NA	TGTGCCAGCAGTTCGGCTGGGGCCAACGTCCTGACTTTC	CASSSAGANVLTF
TRBJ1-2	NA	16	TRBV11-2	TRBD1	TGTGCCAGCAGCTTAGTCATGGGGACAGGGCGAAATGGCTACACCTTC	CASSLVMGTGRNGYTF
TRBJ2-5	NA	17	TRBV4-1	TRBD2	TGCGCCAGCAGCCTTGGGGGGACTAGCGGGAGTGGAGAGACCCAGTACTTC	CASSLGGTSGSGETQYF
TRBJ1-2	NA	16	TRBV7-2	NA	TGTGCCAGCAGCTTAAAGGGGATCGGAACGAACTATGGCTACACCTTC	CASSLKGIGTNYGYTF
TRBJ2-5	NA	12	TRBV11-3	NA	TGTGCCAGCAGCTTGAGGGGAGAGACCCAGTACTTC	CASSLRGETQYF